This TCR beta chain stems from a study of Graves' ophthalmopathy and Graves' hyperthyroidism. General study points: Most expanded clonotypes in thyroid above 0.001 frequency also showed up in blood.

Germline V gene sequence: CDR1 GTSNPN, CDR2 SVGIG (reference sequence). The CDR3 runs to 16 residues. V was shortened by 6 bases and J by 0 bases, with 20 bases between the two germline ends. Amplification of TCR beta CDR3 regions used RNA transcripts. First-round RT-PCR with HTBI primers preceded a second-round multiplex PCR. TCRdb reprocessed the multiplex PCR reads via MiXCR and lists one record per CDR3 protein. The sample holds around 400,000 distinct CDR3 sequences, about 17% seen once. This clonotype was observed many times. The antigen is not known. The sample comprised peripheral blood. This chain joins TRBV30 and TRBJ1-1; D possibly corresponds to TRBD1 (6 bases). The source of this sequence is a woman under 30 with Graves' ophthalmopathy. CDR3 loop: CACTLSGHRMNTEAFF. The CDR3, as DNA: TGTGCCTGCACACTTTCGGGACATCGCATGAACACTGAAGCTTTCTTT.